This passage covers 14 T cell receptor beta chains from one sample sequenced in a study of cytomegalovirus exposure and HLA in healthy donors (dated by TCRdb to 2016 to 2017). The receptor library was made with the immunoSEQ multiplex PCR assay. What TCRdb holds here is the immuneACCESS table cut down to in-frame rearrangements. Part of the clones is not present; checked against another copy, under half of the missing clones reflect an unresolved V gene, and the others are unexplained. Present in this sample are approximately 190,000 clones, more than 75% of which were seen just once. Roughly 6.5% of the sample rests with the top ten. Input material: PBMCs. The origin of the receptors is a man aged 18 to 29 in good health and CMV-seropositive.

The chain links TRBV11-2 to TRBJ2-7; 8 nucleotides agree with TRBD1. Germline-derived CDR1 and CDR2 are SGHAT and FQNNGV. The CDR3 sequence is 14 residues long. V dropped 7 bases and J dropped 6; count of bases not matched to a gene: 11. The CDR3 DNA reads as TGTGCCAGCACCCCGGGGCAGGGGGCTTTCGAGCAGTACTTC. Translation gives CASTPGQGAFEQYF.

The chain has TRBV6-1 and TRBJ2-1, with 13 bases that match TRBD2. Per germline, CDR1 MNHNS and CDR2 SASEGT. The CDR3 covers 15 residues. V dropped 6 bases and J dropped 4; count of bases not matched to a gene: 3. Here the CDR3 DNA reads TGTGCCAGCAGCCCACTAGCGGGAGGGTACAATGAGCAGTTCTTC. Encoded protein: CASSPLAGGYNEQFF.

The CDR3 is CASSLRGPDTQYF. In DNA form, the CDR3 reads TGTGCCAGCAGCTTGAGGGGTCCAGATACGCAGTATTTT. The rearrangement links TRBV5-6 to TRBJ2-3; weak D call: TRBD1 (5 bases). The V gene's germline CDR1 is SGHDT and CDR2 YYEEEE. This CDR3 is 13 amino acids long. Trimming stripped 1 base from V and 4 bases from J, with 7 bases between.

The chain has TRBV14 and TRBJ2-4; D possibly corresponds to TRBD2 (6 bases). Trimming removed 3 bases at V and 3 bases at J, with 9 bases between. Germline V gene sequence: CDR1 SGHDN, CDR2 FVKESK. This CDR3 has 14 amino acids. The DNA for the CDR3 is TGTGCCAGCAGCCACCTGGGAGGCAAAAACATTCAGTACTTC. As protein: CASSHLGGKNIQYF.

The V and J genes are TRBV7-3 and TRBJ2-1; 9 bases map to TRBD2. Germline V CDR1 and CDR2: SGHTA, FQGTGA. V lost 5 bases and J lost 5; bases outside the gene matches: 10. This CDR3 region has 16 residues. CDR3 nucleotide sequence: TGTGCCAGCAGCCCCCTGAAGGTAGCGGGAGACAATGAGCAGTTCTTC. This codes for CASSPLKVAGDNEQFF.

V gene TRBV11-2 combines with J gene TRBJ2-5, with a weak D call TRBD1 (5 bases). Trimming shortened V by 2 bases and J by 2 bases, and 15 bases separated the two germline ends. The CDR3 is 16 residues long. Germline assignment: CDR1 SGHAT and CDR2 FQNNGV. The CDR3 DNA is TGTGCCAGCAGCTTAATCACAGGAACTGATCAAGAGACCCAGTACTTC. It is translated as CASSLITGTDQETQYF.

The chain couples TRBV13 to TRBJ2-5, with 14 bases lining up with TRBD2. V was pared by 0 bases and J by 5 bases, with 5 bases of the junction left unmatched. Germline CDR1 reads PRHDT; CDR2 reads FYEKMQ (reference sequence). The CDR3 has 17 residues. CDR3 nucleotides: TGTGCCAGCAGCTTAGGGACTAGCGGGAGGGGCGCGGAGACCCAGTACTTC. Encoded protein: CASSLGTSGRGAETQYF.

The V and J genes are TRBV25-1 and TRBJ2-1; 9 bases match TRBD2. Trimming removed 8 bases from V and 6 bases from J; junction bases left unmatched: 11. Per the germline V gene, CDR1 is MGHDK and CDR2 is SYGVNS. CDR3 length: 15 residues. CDR3 bases: TGTGCCAGCTTGCCTCCGCCGGGACTAGCCAATGAGCAGTTCTTC. Its protein product is CASLPPPGLANEQFF.

This sequence joins TRBV6-6 and TRBJ2-1, with D hard to call. With 0 bases removed from V and 7 bases from J, the gap between germline ends came to 4 bases. CDR1 is MNHNY and CDR2 is SVGAGI in the germline V gene (reference sequence). The CDR3 runs to 12 residues. This CDR3 is CASSYSRNEQFF. In nucleotides, the CDR3 is TGTGCCAGCAGTTACTCCAGGAATGAGCAGTTCTTC.

V is TRBV6-5 and J is TRBJ2-7; D gene uncertain. CDR1 MNHEY and CDR2 SVGAGI come from the germline V gene. The V and J ends lost 4 bases and 6 bases respectively, with 10 bases between them. There are 12 residues in the CDR3. CDR3 bases: TGTGCCAGCAGTTCGGGTTCGCCCGAGCAGTACTTC. Translating gives CASSSGSPEQYF.

This clone was observed a handful of times. The chain links TRBV4-3 to TRBJ2-3, with 9 bases identical to TRBD2. The CDR3 length is 16 residues. Losses at the gene ends were 0 bases for V and 6 bases for J; bases not matched to a gene: 7. Germline V lookup: CDR1 LGHNA, CDR2 YSLEER. CDR3 nucleotides: TGCGCCAGCAGCCAAGAATGGCGGGAGGGGTTGGATACGCAGTATTTT. Its protein product is CASSQEWREGLDTQYF.

This chain joins TRBV29-1 and TRBJ1-2; weak D call: TRBD1 (5 bases). V was shortened by 4 bases and J by 6 bases, with 15 bases between the two germline ends. Germline values: CDR1 SQVTM, CDR2 ANQGSEA. The CDR3 totals 13 residues. The CDR3 region is CSVVRQLYHGYTF. CDR3 sequence (DNA): TGCAGCGTTGTAAGACAGCTTTATCATGGCTACACCTTC.

This clone was seen once. This chain links TRBV6-4 with TRBJ1-1; no clear D. CDR1 and CDR2 from the germline V gene are MRHNA and SNTAGT. The V gene lost 3 bases and the J gene lost 1 base, with 6 bases spanning the gap. The CDR3 is 13 amino acids. The CDR3 loop reads CASSESSNTEAFF. The CDR3, as DNA: TGTGCCAGCAGTGAGTCATCGAACACTGAAGCTTTCTTT.

The chain carries TRBV6-6 and TRBJ2-7, with TRBD2 identical over 12 bases. The J segment lost 7 bases and the V segment lost 6 bases, leaving 7 bases of the junction unmatched. The CDR3 length is 14 residues. Germline assignment: CDR1 MNHNY and CDR2 SVGAGI (reference sequence). The CDR3 reads CASSSSGRAGEQYF. The CDR3 DNA sequence: TGTGCCAGCAGCTCTAGCGGGAGGGCGGGAGAGCAGTACTTC.